This paragraph covers one TCR beta chain sequence. The antigen it recognizes is unknown. Base qualities were left out, and no much larger clone turns up one base away. Healthy controls were fewer than 40 blood donors whose buffy coats came from the Finnish Red Cross blood service. All TCR-sequenced material derived from peripheral blood: patient blood samples and healthy donor buffy coats. Ficoll-Hypaque gradient centrifugation was used to isolate peripheral blood mononuclear cells. Magnetic purification was used to isolate CD4+ cells from the buffy coats of the healthy controls. Genomic DNA was extracted using the Gentra Puregene Cell and Tissue kit, and a Qubit 2.0 fluorometer was used to quantify it. This sample is drawn from a study of STAT5B mutations in CD4+ large granular lymphocyte leukemia (dated by TCRdb to 2022 to 2024). About the full investigation: Among the healthy controls, the CDR3 'QG' motif was associated with a particular HLA allele. The TCRbeta repertoires of CD4+ T-cell large granular lymphocyte leukemia patients were compared with the TCRbeta repertoires of healthy blood donors. Flow cytometry performed on FACSCanto II or FACSVerse showed that the purified fractions had more than 95% purity among lymphocytes. What the study reported, not specific to this receptor: Main leukemic clonotypes were private to each patient, although around 25% of the main leukemic clonotypes were found at low frequency in the non-leukemic repertoires of other patients. TRBV06-family usage was enriched among the top patient clones (8/27) compared with healthy controls (2/35). Greater clonality appeared to be present in CD4-sorted patient repertoires than in healthy CD4+ repertoires, and the difference was retained after the putative leukemic clones were removed. The data were not HLA-matched, and the relatively small sample size could explain the higher clonality seen in CD4+ compared with CD8+ T-LGLL.

TCRbeta rearrangements were sequenced from genomic DNA using the immunoSEQ assay at survey resolution. As for the original processing: In the TCR sequencing data, the lowest productive clonotype frequency that could be detected was 2.59 x 10-5. Analyses included only productive TCRbeta rearrangements, meaning complete and in-frame sequences. The clonality of each sample was calculated as Simpson clonality in the immunoSEQ Analyzer version 3.0. Clones were binned by frequency as very rare, small, medium, large (1-20%) or hyperexpanded (>20%). Generation probabilities were estimated with OLGA 1.2.3, V-gene circos plots were generated with VDJtools, specificities were searched for in VDJdb, and CDR3 motifs were identified with GLIPH. This immuneACCESS table, as held by TCRdb, lists in-frame sequences with V and J called but not all clones. Of the missing ones, under half trace to an unresolved V gene in checked studies; the others have no known cause. D and trimming were read from the DNA, whereas the V and J calls and clone size are those reported in that table. Recorded for this sample are some 45,000 clones; 70% to 90% of them occurred a single time. Clones ranked in the top ten supply 2.6% of the sample.

CDR1 and CDR2, looked up from the germline V gene, are SGDLS and YYNGEE. Trimming accounts for 0 bases at V and 1 base at J, while the number of junction bases matched to no gene is 4. CDR3 length: 16 amino acids, cysteine to phenylalanine. Left in the record is the CDR3 DNA by itself, 48 bases read in frame from the first base. This receptor was identified in a human donor in good health. The rearranged segments are TRBV9 and TRBJ2-5; 9 central bases correspond to TRBD2. The sample consisted of CD4+ T cells from blood buffy coats. The sequenced DNA: TGTGCCAGCAGCGTAGGGGTAGCGGGGGTCCAAGAGACCCAGTACTTC. This codes for CASSVGVAGVQETQYF.